Below, 4 T cell receptor beta chains from the same sample are listed, as sequenced in a study of cytomegalovirus exposure and HLA in healthy donors. Primers for the PCR totalled 60 Vbeta and 13 Jbeta. Assay used: immunoSEQ multiplex PCR; TCRdb lists only in-frame clones, some missing. The table has about 140,000 clones, 76% seen once. The sample was PBMCs. These receptors were collected from a male donor in good health and CMV-seronegative.

The chain uses TRBV9 and TRBJ1-1, with 12 bases that match TRBD1. Losses at the gene ends were 3 bases for V and 5 bases for J; bases not matched to a gene: 11. Germline V gene data show CDR1 as SGDLS and CDR2 as YYNGEE. The CDR3 is made up of 17 amino acids. The CDR3 DNA is TGTGCCAGCAGCGAGGGGACAGGGGGCTTCTCGGGAACTGAAGCTTTCTTT. Translating gives CASSEGTGGFSGTEAFF.

The rearrangement uses TRBV5-6 and TRBJ2-2; possibly TRBD2 for D (5 bases). The ends were cut back, 7 bases at V and 0 bases at J, with 16 bases in the middle. The CDR3 spans 16 residues. The germline gives CDR1 SGHDT, CDR2 YYEEEE. The CDR3 bases are TGTGCCAGCTCTTTCGGGGAAACAGCGAACACCGGGGAGCTGTTTTTT. Translating gives CASSFGETANTGELFF.

This clone was detected once. The V call is TRBV30, the J call TRBJ2-5; D perhaps matches TRBD1 (5 bases). The DNA end is a closer match to TRBJ2-7, so the J assignment may be wrong. The germline CDR1 and CDR2 sequences are GTSNPN and SVGIG (reference sequence). This CDR3 has 14 residues. CDR3 sequence: CAWTLDSGPYEQYF. In nucleotides, the CDR3 is TGTGCCTGGACCCTTGATTCAGGGCCCTACGAGCAGTACTTC.

J is TRBJ2-7 and V is TRBV5-1; D gene ambiguous. This CDR3 has 15 residues. Between the trimmed V and J ends, which lost 0 bases and 0 bases, there was a span of 10 bases. Germline CDR1 is SGHRS and CDR2 is YFSETQ. DNA for the CDR3: TGCGCCAGCAGCTTGGTTAACAGCTACTCCTACGAGCAGTACTTC. Its protein is CASSLVNSYSYEQYF.